This T cell receptor beta chain was observed in a study of T cell responses to AZD1222 COVID-19 vaccine. Study-wide results and limits: Seropositive AZD1222 recipients at baseline numbered only 5 to 7. Females outnumbered males among donors, who were mostly white British; clonal diversity was possibly underestimated. Per reports, nearly half of all spike-specific TCRs target regions that are unmutated in variants.

Trimming stripped 6 bases from V and 3 bases from J, with 18 bases between. The CDR3 is 15 amino acids. Germline values: CDR1 SGDLS, CDR2 YYNGEE. Profiled with immunoSEQ multiplex PCR; TCRdb holds only in-frame clones, not every one. Among roughly 78,000 clones listed, roughly 82% were seen once. Remarks on this clone: Its antigen is not known.

The input for sequencing was peripheral blood, taken on day 0 of AZD1222 vaccination. This clonotype originated in an adult in good health. This rearrangement joins TRBV9 to TRBJ1-2, with D perhaps matching TRBD1 (5 bases). CDR3 coding DNA: TGTGCCAGCAACCCAGACGGTTGGGGGTACTATGGCTACACCTTC. This codes for CASNPDGWGYYGYTF.